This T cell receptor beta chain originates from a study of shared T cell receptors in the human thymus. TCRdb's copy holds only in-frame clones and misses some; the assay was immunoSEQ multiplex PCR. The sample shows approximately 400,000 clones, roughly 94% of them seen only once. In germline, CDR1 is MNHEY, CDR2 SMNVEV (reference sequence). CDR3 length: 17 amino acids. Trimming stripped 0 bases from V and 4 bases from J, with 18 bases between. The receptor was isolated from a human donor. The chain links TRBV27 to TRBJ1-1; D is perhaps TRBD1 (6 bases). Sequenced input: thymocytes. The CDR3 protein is CASSLSVHGGRGTEAFF. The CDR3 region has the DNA TGTGCCAGCAGTTTATCCGTCCACGGGGGGCGAGGCACTGAAGCTTTCTTT.